One T cell receptor (beta chain) is described in this entry. The clone's antigen remains unknown. Nothing much larger sits one base from this clone, and base qualities are not available. The entry originates in a study of blood T cell repertoires in COVID-19 (dated by TCRdb to the early 2020s). In the study overall: Samples from collaborators originated in the United States, Italy and Spain and spanned both the acute and convalescent phases of COVID-19. Subjects who had been exposed to COVID-19, were actively infected with it, or had recovered from it provided the deeply sampled blood TCRbeta repertoires that made up the dataset. The material from the prospective study consisted of cDNA or gDNA derived from T cells, B-cell-depleted T cells, or PBMCs. The sample metadata nearly always contained a de-identified subject ID, COVID-19 status, age in years and sex. The repertoires were released in a freely available public database intended as a resource for research on the immune response to SARS-CoV-2. Where available, HLA class I and class II types were taken from metadata supplied by the sample provider and were not determined by assay-based typing. The samples were drawn from the first 160 participants of the ongoing ImmuneRACE study and from 1,200 or so subjects provided by 6 global collaborators. Broad study findings and their caveats: The amount of clinical and demographic metadata varied by source and participant and was provided uncurated.

The immunoSEQ Assay, a bias-controlled multiplex PCR, was used to amplify TCRbeta CDR3 regions from genomic DNA. Per the source publication's procedure: The number of nucleated cells in each sample was estimated from the amplification of reference gene primers within the assay. Sequence reads were collapsed and filtered to measure the absolute abundance of every unique TCRbeta CDR3 rearrangement. Productive Simpson clonality was computed per sample as the square root of Simpson's diversity index over productive rearrangements. TCRdb provides this immuneACCESS table in a form limited to in-frame rearrangements. Some clones are lacking; in checked studies, under half of them reflect an unresolved V gene, and why the rest are absent is not known. V and J calls and clone size are copied from that table; D and trimming were computed from the DNA. For this sample the table gives a few hundred thousand clones, of which less than 85% were detected only once. About 4.6% of the sample comes from the top ten.

The CDR3, from cysteine to phenylalanine, totals 13 residues. The sequence is cut down to CDR3 DNA, 39 bases in frame from base 1. V loses 0 bases, J loses 9 bases, and the germline ends lie 12 bases apart. The germline V gene sets CDR1 to SGDLS and CDR2 to YYNGEE. Another Seattle source contributed samples from volunteer blood donors who had recovered from COVID-19. Each collaborating institution followed its own protocols to collect whole blood in K2EDTA tubes. For TCRbeta analysis, collaborator samples were shipped as frozen whole blood, as isolated PBMCs, or as DNA extracted from either sample type.

The sequence was obtained from a man between 60 and 75 years old who had recovered from COVID-19. The specimen was peripheral blood. The chain is encoded by TRBV9 joined to TRBJ2-5; D gene: possibly TRBD1, on 5 matching bases. For the CDR3, the sequence is CASSVDGRAPQYF. The nucleotide sequence is TGTGCCAGCAGCGTAGATGGCAGGGCGCCCCAGTACTTC.